Shown below are 20 T cell receptor beta chains from a single sample sequenced in a study of shared clonotypes between healthy human individuals. Some clones are missing from TCRdb's copy, which holds only in-frame ones; the method was immunoSEQ multiplex PCR. The sample yields approximately 840,000 clones, about 96% seen once. CD45RO-negative CD8 cells positively selected for CCR7 made up the naive population, which excluded terminally differentiated effector memory CD45RA+ cells. The sample consisted of naive CD8+ T cells sorted from blood. The receptors were gathered from a man aged 25 to 40 in good health.

V gene TRBV4-2 combines with J gene TRBJ2-3; no clear D gene. CDR3 length: 12 residues. Trimming removed 4 bases from V and 5 bases from J, with 7 bases in between. Germline-derived CDR1 and CDR2 are LGHNA and YNFKEQ. CDR3 DNA: TGTGCCAGCAGCCCCTCGGGAGATACGCAGTATTTT. Amino acids: CASSPSGDTQYF.

The rearrangement joins TRBV10-3 to TRBJ2-3; D gene uncertain. The CDR3 consists of 13 residues. Between the trimmed V and J ends, which lost 0 bases and 4 bases, there was a span of 5 bases. The germline V gene has CDR1 ENHRY and CDR2 SYGVKD. The CDR3 here is CAISESRPDTQYF. As DNA, the CDR3 is TGTGCCATCAGTGAGTCTAGGCCAGATACGCAGTATTTT.

This rearrangement joins TRBV7-6 to TRBJ2-3; no clear D gene. The CDR3 totals 17 residues. Germline values: CDR1 SGHVS, CDR2 FNYEAQ. Trimming cost V 6 bases and J 1 base, with 20 bases left between them. The CDR3 DNA reads as TGTGCCAGCAGTCAGGAAAGAGACGGTTGGGGCACAGATACGCAGTATTTT. Protein: CASSQERDGWGTDTQYF.

This chain links TRBV5-1 with TRBJ2-7; the D gene is possibly TRBD2 (5 bases). Trimming stripped 4 bases from V and 2 bases from J, with 10 bases between. This CDR3 has 13 amino acids. CDR1 and CDR2 (germline): SGHRS, YFSETQ. The CDR3 sequence: CASSLTSTYEQYF. CDR3 nucleotide sequence: TGCGCCAGCAGCCTAACTAGTACCTACGAGCAGTACTTC. The full variable domain, in which reference TRBV5-1 and TRBJ2-7 provide the parts outside the CDR3, is KAGVTQTPRYLIKTRGQQVTLSCSPISGHRSVSWYQQTPGQGLQFLFEYFSETQRNKGNFPGRFSGRQFSNSRSEMNVSTLELGDSALYLCASSLTSTYEQYFGPGTRLTVT.

This clone showed up just once. The CDR3 spells CASSRNSQGEIYEQYF. The DNA for the CDR3 is TGCGCCAGCAGCCGGAACTCACAGGGGGAAATTTACGAGCAGTACTTC. The rearrangement uses TRBV4-1 and TRBJ2-7, with TRBD1 matching over 8 bases. With 4 bases clipped from V and 4 bases from J, the junction kept 12 bases outside the gene matches. The CDR3 covers 16 residues. The germline gives CDR1 MGHRA, CDR2 YSYEKL.

The chain recombines TRBV10-3 with TRBJ1-4; the match to TRBD1 covers 7 bases. The CDR3 has 13 amino acids. Unmatched junction bases numbered 5, after V lost 7 bases and J lost 6 bases. The germline gives CDR1 ENHRY, CDR2 SYGVKD. The DNA for the CDR3 is TGTGCCATCAAGGGGGCTGAAGATGAAAAACTGTTTTTT. Protein product: CAIKGAEDEKLFF.

This sequence joins TRBV5-1 and TRBJ2-7; D remains unclear. CDR3 length: 15 amino acids. Germline V gene data show CDR1 as SGHRS and CDR2 as YFSETQ. The V end lost 1 base, the J end lost 0 bases, and 11 bases lay between the germline ends. CDR3: CASSLSGVSSYEQYF. In DNA form, the CDR3 reads TGCGCCAGCAGCTTGTCGGGCGTCAGCTCCTACGAGCAGTACTTC. The variable domain in full, with the rest retrieved from reference TRBV5-1 and TRBJ2-7, is KAGVTQTPRYLIKTRGQQVTLSCSPISGHRSVSWYQQTPGQGLQFLFEYFSETQRNKGNFPGRFSGRQFSNSRSEMNVSTLELGDSALYLCASSLSGVSSYEQYFGPGTRLTVT.

The V gene is TRBV29-1, the J gene TRBJ2-5; 8 nucleotides agree with TRBD2. CDR1 is SQVTM and CDR2 is ANQGSEA in the germline V gene. The CDR3 sequence is 15 residues long. The V segment lost 2 bases and the J segment 9 bases; nucleotides outside the gene matches: 14. The CDR3 protein is CSVELALAGPLAQYF. The DNA for the CDR3 is TGCAGCGTTGAACTCGCTTTAGCGGGACCCTTGGCCCAGTACTTC.

The V and J genes are TRBV10-3 and TRBJ2-3; 7 bases line up with TRBD1. CDR3 size: 14 residues. Looked up from germline, CDR1 is ENHRY and CDR2 is SYGVKD. Trimming cost V 6 bases and J 2 bases; bases outside gene matches: 5. CDR3 loop: CAIRTGQSTDTQYF. The CDR3 coding sequence is TGTGCCATCAGGACGGGACAGTCCACAGATACGCAGTATTTT.

The chain combines TRBV27 with TRBJ2-7; 16 nucleotides agree with TRBD2. Germline values: CDR1 MNHEY, CDR2 SMNVEV (reference sequence). The CDR3 has 17 amino acids. V was pared by 3 bases and J by 4 bases, with 6 bases of the junction left unmatched. The CDR3 DNA is TGTGCCAGCAGTTTGGGACTAGCGGGAGGGCAATCTTACGAGCAGTACTTC. Its translation is CASSLGLAGGQSYEQYF.

The chain employs TRBV9 and TRBJ2-3, with 8 bases that match TRBD1. The germline V gene has CDR1 SGDLS and CDR2 YYNGEE. The CDR3 is 16 amino acids. The V segment lost 2 bases and the J segment 1 base; nucleotides outside the gene matches: 6. The CDR3 sequence: CASSVNTGGRTDTQYF. The CDR3, as DNA: TGTGCCAGCAGCGTTAATACAGGGGGACGCACAGATACGCAGTATTTT.

The chain joins TRBV27 to TRBJ2-7; TRBD2 matches 8 bases. J lost 2 bases, V lost 10 bases, and 13 bases had no gene match. Germline lookup yields CDR1 MNHEY and CDR2 SMNVEV (reference sequence). This CDR3 has 15 residues. This chain's CDR3 is CATKIFAGGTYEQYF. CDR3 nucleotide sequence: TGTGCCACCAAAATCTTCGCGGGAGGTACCTACGAGCAGTACTTC.

This clone was detected once. This chain connects TRBV4-1 to TRBJ2-1, with D maybe TRBD1 (5 bases). Trimming left V 3 bases short and J 5 bases short, with 11 bases between. This CDR3 is 14 amino acids long. The germline gives CDR1 MGHRA, CDR2 YSYEKL. The CDR3 nucleotides read TGCGCCAGCAGCCAGACGGACAAGCACAATGAGCAGTTCTTC. This gives the protein CASSQTDKHNEQFF.

The CDR3 nucleotides read TGTGCCAGCAGTCAAACCCGGGACAGAGAAAAACTGTTTTTT. Its protein is CASSQTRDREKLFF. This chain connects TRBV27 to TRBJ1-4; the match to TRBD1 covers 7 bases. The CDR3 totals 14 residues. Germline loops: CDR1 MNHEY, CDR2 SMNVEV (reference sequence). The V segment lost 5 bases and the J segment 8 bases; nucleotides outside the gene matches: 8.

Remarks on this clone: The same CDR3 can be traced to other DNA sequences in this sample. The rearrangement joins TRBV27 to TRBJ2-7; a weak D match, TRBD2 (5 bases). This CDR3 comprises 13 residues. V was cut by 3 bases and J by 4 bases, with 10 bases left in between. CDR1 is MNHEY, CDR2 SMNVEV, per germline (reference sequence). The CDR3 loop reads CASSLRVGYEQYF. In DNA, the CDR3 is TGTGCCAGCAGTTTGAGGGTCGGGTACGAGCAGTACTTC.

This chain connects TRBV5-1 to TRBJ1-2; 8 bases align to TRBD1. Germline assignment: CDR1 SGHRS and CDR2 YFSETQ. The length of the CDR3 is 16 residues. Unmatched junction bases numbered 11, after V lost 4 bases and J lost 3 bases. This chain's CDR3 is CASSPSDRGLDYGYTF. In nucleotides, the CDR3 is TGCGCCAGCAGCCCCTCCGACAGGGGTTTAGACTATGGCTACACCTTC.

Here the CDR3 reads CASSENTSGFYEQYF. CDR3 bases: TGCGCCAGCAGTGAAAATACTAGCGGTTTCTACGAGCAGTACTTC. V usage is TRBV10-2 and J usage is TRBJ2-7; 8 nucleotides agree with TRBD2. CDR3 length equals 15 residues. Germline V gives CDR1 WSHSY, CDR2 SAAADI. V was pared by 3 bases and J by 3 bases, with 7 bases of the junction left unmatched.

The V and J genes are TRBV7-6 and TRBJ2-7; 7 nucleotides line up with TRBD2. Trimming cost V 5 bases and J 6 bases; bases outside gene matches: 13. The CDR3 is 15 residues long. CDR1 and CDR2 (germline): SGHVS, FNYEAQ. CDR3 in amino acids: CASSPPGGSGFEQYF. As DNA, the CDR3 is TGTGCCAGCAGCCCACCGGGCGGGAGTGGATTCGAGCAGTACTTC.

The chain combines TRBV27 with TRBJ2-7; TRBD1 matches 10 bases. The germline V gene has CDR1 MNHEY and CDR2 SMNVEV (reference sequence). This CDR3 spans 13 amino acids. With 8 bases clipped from V and 6 bases from J, the junction kept 7 bases outside the gene matches. The CDR3 loop is CASRGTGVSEQYF. Here the CDR3 DNA reads TGTGCCAGCCGAGGGACAGGGGTTTCCGAGCAGTACTTC.

The genes are TRBV6-6 and TRBJ2-7; D uncertain. CDR3 size: 15 residues. The V gene's germline CDR1 is MNHNY and CDR2 SVGAGI (reference sequence). V lost 1 base, J lost 3 bases, and 13 bases lay in between. CDR3: CASSYFPGQSYEQYF. Here the CDR3 DNA reads TGTGCCAGCAGTTACTTTCCGGGCCAGAGCTACGAGCAGTACTTC.